The sequence of this T cell receptor beta chain was determined in a study of cytomegalovirus exposure and HLA in healthy donors. Whole-study context: About 85 million unique TCR sequences came from HLA-typed donors in an early release. Of the donors genotyped, some 400 in all, less than 90% fell in the Caucasian-associated ancestry cluster.

PCR used 60 Vbeta primers and 13 Jbeta primers. Data came from immunoSEQ multiplex PCR; TCRdb stores just in-frame clones and leaves some out. This table has about 200,000 clones, around 83% appearing once. The CDR3 has 16 amino acids. Germline values: CDR1 MNHNS, CDR2 SASEGT. Trimming cost V 1 base and J 3 bases; bases outside gene matches: 4. The origin of this receptor is a middle-aged woman in good health and CMV-seronegative. The chain combines TRBV6-1 with TRBJ2-5, with 11 bases aligning to TRBD2. The sequenced material came from PBMCs. Written as DNA, the CDR3 is TGTGCCAGCAGTGAAGGATTGGGACTAGCGGAAGAGACCCAGTACTTC. This encodes CASSEGLGLAEETQYF.